In this sample, the clone carrying this TCR beta chain turned up a few times. The sample comes from a study of blood T cell repertoires in COVID-19. Study as a whole: Some COVID-19 samples were acute and others convalescent; all came from the United States, Italy and Spain. T cells, B-cell-depleted T cells, or PBMCs provided the cDNA or gDNA that served as material.

How the authors handled the data: It was from reference gene primer amplification that nucleated cell counts were estimated. The protocol was immunoSEQ multiplex PCR, while the TCRdb copy is restricted to in-frame clones and leaves out a portion. The V and J calls and clone size were taken over from that table, and D and trimming were inferred from the DNA. The sample shows 97,000 or so clones, about 87% of them seen only once. The CDR3 runs to 15 residues. CDR1 and CDR2 from the germline V gene are SGDLS and YYNGEE. Trimming left V 4 bases short and J 1 base short, with 14 bases between. This TCR derives from a man between 45 and 60 years old with active or convalescent COVID-19. What was sequenced was peripheral blood. This chain connects TRBV9 to TRBJ1-2; TRBD1 might be the D (6 bases). The CDR3 reads CASSKRQAVNYGYTF. CDR3 nucleotides: TGTGCCAGCAGCAAGAGACAGGCCGTTAACTATGGCTACACCTTC.